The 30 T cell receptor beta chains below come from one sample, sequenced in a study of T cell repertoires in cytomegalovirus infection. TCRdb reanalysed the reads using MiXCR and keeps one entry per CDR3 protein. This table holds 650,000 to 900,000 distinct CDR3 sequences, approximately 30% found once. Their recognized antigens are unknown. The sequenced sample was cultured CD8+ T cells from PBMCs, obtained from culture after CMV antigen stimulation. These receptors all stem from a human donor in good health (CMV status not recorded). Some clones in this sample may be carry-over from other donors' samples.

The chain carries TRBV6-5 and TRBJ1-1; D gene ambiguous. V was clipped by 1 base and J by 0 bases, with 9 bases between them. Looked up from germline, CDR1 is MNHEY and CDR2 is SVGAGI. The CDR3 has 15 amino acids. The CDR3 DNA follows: TGTGCCAGCAGTTACTATGTGGGGATGAACACTGAAGCTTTCTTT. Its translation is CASSYYVGMNTEAFF.

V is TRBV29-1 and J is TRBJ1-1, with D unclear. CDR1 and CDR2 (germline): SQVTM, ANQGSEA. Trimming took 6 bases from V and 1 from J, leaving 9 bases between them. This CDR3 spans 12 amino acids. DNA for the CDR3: TGCAGCGTCCCTTTCTCGAACACTGAAGCTTTCTTT. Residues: CSVPFSNTEAFF. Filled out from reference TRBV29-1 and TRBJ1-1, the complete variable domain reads SAVISQKPSRDICQRGTSLTIQCQVDSQVTMMFWYRQQPGQSLTLIATANQGSEATYESGFVIDKFPISRPNLTFSTLTVSNMSPEDSSIYLCSVPFSNTEAFFGQGTRLTVV.

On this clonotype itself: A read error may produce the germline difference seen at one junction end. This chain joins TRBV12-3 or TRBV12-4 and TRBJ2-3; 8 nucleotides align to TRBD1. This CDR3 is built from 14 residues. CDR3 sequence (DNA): TGTGCCAGCAGTTCACAGGGGGGCACAGATATGCAGTATTTT. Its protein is CASSSQGGTDMQYF.

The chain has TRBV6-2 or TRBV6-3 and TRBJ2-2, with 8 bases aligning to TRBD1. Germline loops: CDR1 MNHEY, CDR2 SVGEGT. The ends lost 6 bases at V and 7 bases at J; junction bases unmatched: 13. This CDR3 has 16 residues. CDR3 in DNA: TGTGCCAGCAGCCGAGACAGGGGCGGCGGAATCGGGGAGCTGTTTTTT. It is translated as CASSRDRGGGIGELFF.

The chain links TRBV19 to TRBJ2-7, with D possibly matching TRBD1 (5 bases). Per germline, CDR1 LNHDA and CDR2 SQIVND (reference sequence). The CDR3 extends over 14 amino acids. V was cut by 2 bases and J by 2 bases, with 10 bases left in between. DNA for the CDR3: TGTGCCAGTAGTATATTCCAGGGCCCCTACGAGCAGTACTTC. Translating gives CASSIFQGPYEQYF. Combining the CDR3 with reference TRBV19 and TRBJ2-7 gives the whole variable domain DGGITQSPKYLFRKEGQNVTLSCEQNLNHDAMYWYRQDPGQGLRLIYYSQIVNDFQKGDIAEGYSVSREKKESFPLTVTSAQKNPTAFYLCASSIFQGPYEQYFGPGTRLTVT.

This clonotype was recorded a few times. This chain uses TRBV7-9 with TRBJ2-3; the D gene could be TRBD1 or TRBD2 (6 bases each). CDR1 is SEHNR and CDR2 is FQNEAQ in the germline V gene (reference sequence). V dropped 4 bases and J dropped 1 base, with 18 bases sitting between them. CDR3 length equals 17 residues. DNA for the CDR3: TGTGCCAGCAGCTCCTACTACCCAGGGGAGGGCACAGATACGCAGTATTTT. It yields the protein CASSSYYPGEGTDTQYF.

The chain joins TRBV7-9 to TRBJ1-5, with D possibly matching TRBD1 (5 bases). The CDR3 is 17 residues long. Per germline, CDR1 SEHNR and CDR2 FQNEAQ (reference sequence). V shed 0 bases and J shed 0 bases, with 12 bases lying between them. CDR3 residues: CASSLARGVNSNQPQHF. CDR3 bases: TGTGCCAGCAGCTTAGCCAGAGGGGTTAATAGCAATCAGCCCCAGCATTTT.

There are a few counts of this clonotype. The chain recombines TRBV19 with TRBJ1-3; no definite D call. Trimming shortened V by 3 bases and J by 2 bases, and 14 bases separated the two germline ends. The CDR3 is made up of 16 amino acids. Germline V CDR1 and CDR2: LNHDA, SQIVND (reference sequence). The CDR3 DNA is TGTGCCAGTAGTATTTTTGGCAGGAATACTGGAAACACCATATATTTT. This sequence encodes CASSIFGRNTGNTIYF.

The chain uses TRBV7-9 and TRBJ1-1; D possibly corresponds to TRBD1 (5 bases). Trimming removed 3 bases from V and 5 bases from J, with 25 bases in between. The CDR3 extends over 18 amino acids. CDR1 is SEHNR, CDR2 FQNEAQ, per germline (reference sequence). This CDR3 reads CASSFRYRDGVLGTEAFF. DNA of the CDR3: TGTGCCAGCAGCTTCCGATACCGGGACGGGGTCCTGGGGACTGAAGCTTTCTTT. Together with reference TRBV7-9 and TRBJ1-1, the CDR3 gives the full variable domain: DTGVSQNPRHKITKRGQNVTFRCDPISEHNRLYWYRQTLGQGPEFLTYFQNEAQLEKSRLLSDRFSAERPKGSFSTLEIQRTEQGDSAMYLCASSFRYRDGVLGTEAFFGQGTRLTVV.

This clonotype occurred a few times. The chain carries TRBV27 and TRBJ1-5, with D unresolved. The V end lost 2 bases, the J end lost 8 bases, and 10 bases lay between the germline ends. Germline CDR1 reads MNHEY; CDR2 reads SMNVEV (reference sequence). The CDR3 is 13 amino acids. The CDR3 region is CASSLSELKPQHF. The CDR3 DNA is TGTGCCAGCAGTTTAAGTGAGCTGAAGCCCCAGCATTTT.

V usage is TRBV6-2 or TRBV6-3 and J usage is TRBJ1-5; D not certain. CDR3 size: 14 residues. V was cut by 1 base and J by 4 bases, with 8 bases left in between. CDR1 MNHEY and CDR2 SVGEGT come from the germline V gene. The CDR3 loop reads CASSYLGRNQPQHF. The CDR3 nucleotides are TGTGCCAGCAGTTACTTAGGCAGGAATCAGCCCCAGCATTTT.

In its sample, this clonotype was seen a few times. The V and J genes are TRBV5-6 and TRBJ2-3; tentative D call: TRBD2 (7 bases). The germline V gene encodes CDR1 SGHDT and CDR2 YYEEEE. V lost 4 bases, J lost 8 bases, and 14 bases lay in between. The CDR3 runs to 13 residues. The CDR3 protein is CASSRGAAVTQYF. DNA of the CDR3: TGTGCCAGCAGCCGGGGGGCGGCCGTTACGCAGTATTTT.

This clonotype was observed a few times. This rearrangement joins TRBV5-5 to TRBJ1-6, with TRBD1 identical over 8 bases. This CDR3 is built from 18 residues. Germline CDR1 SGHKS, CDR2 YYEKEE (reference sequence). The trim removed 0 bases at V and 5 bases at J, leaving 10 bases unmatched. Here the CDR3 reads CASSLEGQAPIHNSPLHF. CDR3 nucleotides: TGTGCCAGCAGCTTGGAGGGACAGGCCCCAATCCATAATTCACCCCTCCACTTT.

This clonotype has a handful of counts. In nucleotides, the CDR3 is TGTGCCAGCACGGCCAGTGGGGGGCGAGGGACTGAAGCTTTCTTT. It encodes CASTASGGRGTEAFF. This chain links TRBV7-9 with TRBJ1-1; a weak D match, TRBD1 (6 bases). This CDR3 spans 15 amino acids. Germline V gene lookup returns CDR1 SEHNR and CDR2 FQNEAQ (reference sequence). V lost 7 bases, J lost 5 bases, and 20 bases lay in between.

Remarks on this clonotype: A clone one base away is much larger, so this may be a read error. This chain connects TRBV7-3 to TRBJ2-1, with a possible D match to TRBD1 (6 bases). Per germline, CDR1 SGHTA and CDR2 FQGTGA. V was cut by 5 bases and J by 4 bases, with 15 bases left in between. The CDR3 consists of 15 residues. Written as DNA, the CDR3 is TGTGCCAGCAGCACTCCTGAGGGGGTATACAATGAGCAGTTCTTC. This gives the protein CASSTPEGVYNEQFF.

The CDR3 reads CASSIVAGEPLGGELFF. In DNA, the CDR3 is TGTGCCAGTAGTATAGTAGCGGGGGAGCCTCTAGGCGGGGAGCTGTTTTTT. The chain carries TRBV19 and TRBJ2-2; 9 bases line up with TRBD2. This CDR3 spans 17 amino acids. Germline values: CDR1 LNHDA, CDR2 SQIVND (reference sequence). J gave up 7 bases and V 1 base, and 10 bases lay outside the gene matches. Using reference TRBV19 and TRBJ2-2 for the parts outside the CDR3, the full variable domain is DGGITQSPKYLFRKEGQNVTLSCEQNLNHDAMYWYRQDPGQGLRLIYYSQIVNDFQKGDIAEGYSVSREKKESFPLTVTSAQKNPTAFYLCASSIVAGEPLGGELFFGEGSRLTVL.

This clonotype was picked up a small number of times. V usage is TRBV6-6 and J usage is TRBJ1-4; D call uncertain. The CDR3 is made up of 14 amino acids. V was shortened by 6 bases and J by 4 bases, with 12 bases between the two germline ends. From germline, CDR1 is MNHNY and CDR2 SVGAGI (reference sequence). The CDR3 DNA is TGTGCCAGCAGGACCGGGAAACTTAATGAAAAACTGTTTTTT. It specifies CASRTGKLNEKLFF.

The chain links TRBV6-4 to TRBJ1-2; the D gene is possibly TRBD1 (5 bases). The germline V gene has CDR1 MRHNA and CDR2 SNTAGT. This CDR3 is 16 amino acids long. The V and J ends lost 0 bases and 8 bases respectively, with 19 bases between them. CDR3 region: CASSDSGTVTGEGYTF. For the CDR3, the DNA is TGTGCCAGCAGTGACTCGGGGACCGTTACCGGGGAGGGCTACACCTTC.

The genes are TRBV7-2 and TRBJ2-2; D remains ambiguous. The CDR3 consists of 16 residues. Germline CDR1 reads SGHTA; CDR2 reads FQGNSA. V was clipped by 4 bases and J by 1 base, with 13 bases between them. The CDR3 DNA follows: TGTGCCAGCAGCTCGCTTCAGGATGAGAACACCGGGGAGCTGTTTTTT. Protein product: CASSSLQDENTGELFF.

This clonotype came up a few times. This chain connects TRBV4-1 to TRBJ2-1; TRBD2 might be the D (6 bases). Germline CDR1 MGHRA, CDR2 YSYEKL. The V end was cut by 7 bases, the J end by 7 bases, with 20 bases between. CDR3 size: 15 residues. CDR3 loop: CASMEGLPAGNEQFF. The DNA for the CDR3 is TGCGCCAGCATGGAGGGGCTCCCTGCGGGGAATGAGCAGTTCTTC.

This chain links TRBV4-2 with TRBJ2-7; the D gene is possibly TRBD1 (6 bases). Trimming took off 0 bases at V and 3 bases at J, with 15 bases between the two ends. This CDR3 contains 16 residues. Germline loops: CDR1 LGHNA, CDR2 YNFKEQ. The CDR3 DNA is TGTGCCAGCAGCCAAGAAGTCACAGGGCTACTCTACGAGCAGTACTTC. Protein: CASSQEVTGLLYEQYF.

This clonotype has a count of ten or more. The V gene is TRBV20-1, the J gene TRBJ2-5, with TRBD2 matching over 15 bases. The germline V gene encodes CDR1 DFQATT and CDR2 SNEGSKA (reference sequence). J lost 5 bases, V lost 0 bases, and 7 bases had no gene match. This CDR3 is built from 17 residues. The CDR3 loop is CSARDRTSGGAWETQYF. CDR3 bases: TGCAGTGCTAGAGATCGGACTAGCGGGGGGGCTTGGGAGACCCAGTACTTC.

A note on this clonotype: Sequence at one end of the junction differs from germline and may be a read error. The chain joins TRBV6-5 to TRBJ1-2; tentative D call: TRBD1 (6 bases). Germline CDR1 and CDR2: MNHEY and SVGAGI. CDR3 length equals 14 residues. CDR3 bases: TGTGCCGGCAGTTACGGGGGCCCTAACTATGGCTACACCTTC. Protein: CAGSYGGPNYGYTF.

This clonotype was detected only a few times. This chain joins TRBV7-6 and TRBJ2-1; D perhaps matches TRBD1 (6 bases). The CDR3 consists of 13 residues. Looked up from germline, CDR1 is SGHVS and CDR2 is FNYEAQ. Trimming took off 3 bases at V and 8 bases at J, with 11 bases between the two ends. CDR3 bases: TGTGCCAGCAGCTTGATGGGGGCTGATGAGCAGTTCTTC. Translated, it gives CASSLMGADEQFF.

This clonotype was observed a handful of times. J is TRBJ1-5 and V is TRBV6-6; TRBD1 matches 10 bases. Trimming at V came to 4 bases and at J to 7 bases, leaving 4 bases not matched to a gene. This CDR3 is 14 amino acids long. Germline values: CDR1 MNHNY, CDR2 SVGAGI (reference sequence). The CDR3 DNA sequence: TGTGCCAGCAGTTTCCGGGACAGGGGACAGCCCCAGCATTTT. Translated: CASSFRDRGQPQHF.

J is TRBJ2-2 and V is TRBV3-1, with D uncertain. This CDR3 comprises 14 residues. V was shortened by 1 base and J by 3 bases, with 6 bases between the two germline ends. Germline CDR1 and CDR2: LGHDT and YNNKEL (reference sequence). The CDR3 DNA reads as TGTGCCAGCAGCCAAGCGTGGGACACCGGGGAGCTGTTTTTT. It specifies CASSQAWDTGELFF.

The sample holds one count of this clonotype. In DNA, the CDR3 is TGTGCCAGCAGCCCGTTGGTCAGTCCTAATGAAAAACTGTTTTTT. Its translation: CASSPLVSPNEKLFF. The genes are TRBV5-6 and TRBJ1-4, with D hard to call. V dropped 4 bases and J dropped 3 bases, with 13 bases sitting between them. The CDR3 contains 15 residues. Germline CDR1 SGHDT, CDR2 YYEEEE. Filled out from reference TRBV5-6 and TRBJ1-4, the complete variable domain reads DAGVTQSPTHLIKTRGQQVTLRCSPKSGHDTVSWYQQALGQGPQFIFQYYEEEERQRGNFPDRFSGHQFPNYSSELNVNALLLGDSALYLCASSPLVSPNEKLFFGSGTQLSVL.

The CDR3 region is CASSYQGIDTEAFF. The CDR3 nucleotides are TGTGCCAGCAGTTACCAGGGAATTGACACTGAAGCTTTCTTT. The J gene is TRBJ1-1, the V gene TRBV6-5; D possibly corresponds to TRBD1 (5 bases). The V end was cut by 2 bases, the J end by 3 bases, with 10 bases between. CDR1 and CDR2 (germline): MNHEY, SVGAGI. The CDR3 is made up of 14 amino acids.

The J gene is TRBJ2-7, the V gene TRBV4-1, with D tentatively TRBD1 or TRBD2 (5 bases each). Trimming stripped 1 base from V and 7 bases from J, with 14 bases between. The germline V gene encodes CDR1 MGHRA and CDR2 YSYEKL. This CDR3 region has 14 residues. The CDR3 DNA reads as TGCGCCAGCAGCCAAGTCGGGACCCTGGGTGAGCAGTACTTC. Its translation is CASSQVGTLGEQYF.

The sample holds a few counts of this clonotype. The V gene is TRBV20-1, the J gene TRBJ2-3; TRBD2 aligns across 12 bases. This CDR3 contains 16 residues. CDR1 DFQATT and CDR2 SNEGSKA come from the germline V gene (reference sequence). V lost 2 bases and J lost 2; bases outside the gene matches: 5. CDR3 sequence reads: CSARRTSGESTDTQYF. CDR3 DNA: TGCAGTGCTAGACGGACTAGCGGGGAATCCACAGATACGCAGTATTTT.